These 27 T cell receptor beta chains share one sample of origin, sequenced in a study of neoadjuvant nivolumab and ipilimumab in lung cancer. The protocol was immunoSEQ multiplex PCR, while the TCRdb copy is restricted to in-frame clones and leaves out a portion. The data hold approximately 7,700 clones, with roughly 90% observed a single time. The sequences come from tumor tissue, collected after neoadjuvant nivolumab, alone or with ipilimumab, at or shortly before surgery. The origin of the receptors is an adult with non-small cell lung cancer. Some clones in this sample may be carry-over from other donors' samples.

The rearrangement uses TRBV21-1 and TRBJ2-2; the listed D gene, TRBD2, was not tested against the DNA. TRBV21-1 is a pseudogene locus. This CDR3 has 19 amino acids. CDR3 residues: CASVSRVHPSLLNTGELFF. The CDR3 coding sequence is TGTGCCAGCGTTTCGAGGGTACACCCCTCCCTCCTTAACACCGGGGAGCTGTTTTTT.

The CDR3 protein is CASSDYGIGYEQYF. CDR3 bases: TGCGCCAGCAGCGACTATGGTATCGGCTACGAGCAGTACTTC. The rearrangement joins TRBV5-1 to TRBJ2-7; D possibly corresponds to TRBD2 (5 bases). Germline-derived CDR1 and CDR2 are SGHRS and YFSETQ. V gave up 4 bases and J gave up 3 bases, with 14 bases separating them. CDR3 length: 14 amino acids.

V is TRBV4-3 and J is TRBJ2-7; a possible D gene is TRBD2 (6 bases). There are 17 residues in the CDR3. Trimming shortened V by 3 bases and J by 5 bases, and 23 bases separated the two germline ends. Germline CDR1 reads LGHNA; CDR2 reads YSLEER. CDR3 in DNA: TGCGCCAGCAGCCACCAGGAGGGATCGAAGTGGTTGGACGAGCAGTACTTC. This translates into CASSHQEGSKWLDEQYF.

This clone was observed a handful of times. The chain joins TRBV19 to TRBJ1-1; 8 bases agree with TRBD1. Unmatched junction bases numbered 6, after V lost 6 bases and J lost 3 bases. The CDR3 sequence is 14 residues long. Germline-derived CDR1 and CDR2 are LNHDA and SQIVND (reference sequence). CDR3 in amino acids: CASRFHRGDTEAFF. In DNA, the CDR3 is TGTGCCAGTAGGTTCCACAGGGGGGACACTGAAGCTTTCTTT.

The chain recombines TRBV7-3 with TRBJ2-1; D could derive from TRBD1 or TRBD2 (6 bases each). The CDR3 extends over 12 amino acids. Trimming pared 8 bases from V and 8 bases from J, leaving 13 bases between. CDR1 is SGHTA and CDR2 is FQGTGA in the germline V gene. CDR3 protein: CASPRGDDEQFF. The CDR3 DNA reads TGTGCCAGCCCGAGGGGGGACGATGAGCAGTTCTTC.

The chain carries TRBV9 and TRBJ2-7; tentatively, D is TRBD1 or TRBD2 (6 bases each). Deletions cut 3 bases from V and 5 bases from J, with 15 bases between. The CDR3 covers 14 residues. Germline CDR1 SGDLS, CDR2 YYNGEE. CDR3 amino acids: CASSARGGYHEQYF. The CDR3 coding sequence is TGTGCCAGCAGCGCCAGGGGAGGTTACCACGAGCAGTACTTC.

The rearrangement links TRBV5-6 to TRBJ2-2, with D perhaps TRBD1 or TRBD2 (6 bases each). CDR1 SGHDT and CDR2 YYEEEE come from the germline V gene. The CDR3 runs 13 residues. The V end lost 3 bases, the J end lost 5 bases, and 8 bases lay between the germline ends. CDR3 sequence reads: CASSWRGTGELFF. DNA of the CDR3: TGTGCCAGCAGCTGGAGGGGGACCGGGGAGCTGTTTTTT.

The CDR3: CASSPTSGRAGEQYF. CDR3 nucleotide sequence: TGTGCCAGCAGCCCAACTAGCGGGAGGGCCGGGGAGCAGTACTTC. The chain has TRBV7-2 and TRBJ2-7; 13 nucleotides line up with TRBD2. The CDR3 is 15 amino acids. The ends lost 5 bases at V and 7 bases at J; junction bases unmatched: 8. Germline CDR1 SGHTA, CDR2 FQGNSA.

Written as DNA, the CDR3 is TGTGCCAGCAGCCCAGGGGTCCACTTTAAAGGAGCTTTCTTT. It yields the protein CASSPGVHFKGAFF. This chain joins TRBV6-5 and TRBJ1-1, with D maybe TRBD1 (6 bases). From germline, CDR1 is MNHEY and CDR2 SVGAGI. The V end lost 6 bases, the J end lost 10 bases, and 21 bases lay between the germline ends. The CDR3 is 14 amino acids.

The count of this clone is one. The V gene is TRBV5-6, the J gene TRBJ1-1; D is possibly TRBD1 (5 bases). The CDR3 totals 14 residues. Germline V gene lookup returns CDR1 SGHDT and CDR2 YYEEEE. The V gene lost 0 bases and the J gene lost 2 bases, with 8 bases spanning the gap. The CDR3 bases are TGTGCCAGCAGCTTGGAACAGGTTAACACTGAAGCTTTCTTT. Protein product: CASSLEQVNTEAFF.

CDR3 nucleotide sequence: TGTGCCAGCAGCTTAGGTACTTTCCAAGAGACCCAGTACTTC. It yields the protein CASSLGTFQETQYF. The V gene is TRBV7-2, the J gene TRBJ2-5, with D unresolved. The CDR3 runs to 14 residues. Germline-derived CDR1 and CDR2 are SGHTA and FQGNSA. V was cut by 1 base and J by 1 base, with 7 bases left in between.

The chain is built from TRBV5-1 and TRBJ2-7; no clear D. Germline CDR1 is SGHRS and CDR2 is YFSETQ. With 0 bases removed from V and 0 bases from J, the gap between germline ends came to 13 bases. The CDR3 has 16 amino acids. CDR3: CASSLGGGQSSYEQYF. The CDR3 DNA follows: TGCGCCAGCAGCTTGGGCGGCGGTCAGAGCTCCTACGAGCAGTACTTC.

The genes are TRBV5-5 and TRBJ2-7; a possible D gene is TRBD2 (6 bases). V shed 0 bases and J shed 1 base, with 23 bases lying between them. Germline CDR1 SGHKS, CDR2 YYEKEE (reference sequence). CDR3 size: 19 residues. Here the CDR3 DNA reads TGTGCCAGCAGCTTGGTAGCGGTCCCAGCCCCAATCAAGTCCTACGAGCAGTACTTC. This gives the protein CASSLVAVPAPIKSYEQYF.

The CDR3 nucleotides are TGCAGCGTTGATCTGTCTCTGTCTTCTACGCAGTATTTT. This translates into CSVDLSLSSTQYF. The chain combines TRBV29-1 with TRBJ2-3; no clear D. Trimming left V 3 bases short and J 8 bases short, with 15 bases between. The length of the CDR3 is 13 residues. CDR1 and CDR2 (germline): SQVTM, ANQGSEA.

The chain combines TRBV7-9 with TRBJ1-2; TRBD1 matches 8 bases. The CDR3 contains 15 residues. Trimming removed 3 bases from V and 6 bases from J; junction bases left unmatched: 9. Per germline, CDR1 SEHNR and CDR2 FQNEAQ (reference sequence). CDR3 sequence (DNA): TGTGCCAGCAGCTTGTCCGGGGCAGGGGGCAATGGCTACACCTTC. Translation: CASSLSGAGGNGYTF.

V and J are TRBV7-9 and TRBJ1-3; D is possibly TRBD1 (5 bases). CDR1 is SEHNR, CDR2 FQNEAQ, per germline (reference sequence). Trimming stripped 1 base from V and 0 bases from J, with 13 bases between. The CDR3 spans 17 residues. The CDR3 region has the DNA TGTGCCAGCAGCTTAGGGGACGGACACTCCTCTGGAAACACCATATATTTT. It is translated as CASSLGDGHSSGNTIYF. The full variable domain, with the rest looked up from reference TRBV7-9 and TRBJ1-3, is DTGVSQNPRHKITKRGQNVTFRCDPISEHNRLYWYRQTLGQGPEFLTYFQNEAQLEKSRLLSDRFSAERPKGSFSTLEIQRTEQGDSAMYLCASSLGDGHSSGNTIYFGEGSWLTVV.

The chain recombines TRBV6-6 with TRBJ2-7; tentative D call: TRBD1 (6 bases). Germline V CDR1 and CDR2: MNHNY, SVGAGI (reference sequence). The CDR3 consists of 14 residues. With 6 bases removed from V and 0 bases from J, the gap between germline ends came to 12 bases. The CDR3, as DNA: TGTGCCAGCAGCCCCGGGGACAACTCCTACGAGCAGTACTTC. Translating it yields CASSPGDNSYEQYF.

The V and J genes are TRBV7-2 and TRBJ2-2; weak D call: TRBD2 (6 bases). This CDR3 comprises 16 residues. Germline-derived CDR1 and CDR2 are SGHTA and FQGNSA. V lost 5 bases and J 2 bases, leaving 15 bases between the germline ends. CDR3 loop: CASSTRRGFNTGELFF. In DNA, the CDR3 is TGTGCCAGCAGCACGAGGCGGGGATTCAACACCGGGGAGCTGTTTTTT.

V gene TRBV5-1 combines with J gene TRBJ2-1, with D unresolved. Trimming shortened V by 2 bases and J by 0 bases, and 12 bases separated the two germline ends. Germline values: CDR1 SGHRS, CDR2 YFSETQ. This CDR3 spans 16 amino acids. The CDR3: CASSFGFLSSYNEQFF. In DNA form, the CDR3 reads TGCGCCAGCAGCTTCGGGTTCTTGAGCTCCTACAATGAGCAGTTCTTC.

This clone was counted a single time. The J gene is TRBJ2-7, the V gene TRBV6-1; the D call may be TRBD1 or TRBD2 (5 bases each). V was clipped by 5 bases and J by 0 bases, with 8 bases between them. The CDR3 is made up of 13 amino acids. Germline CDR1 reads MNHNS; CDR2 reads SASEGT. CDR3 residues: CASSRDGSYEQYF. CDR3 DNA sequence: TGTGCCAGCAGTCGGGACGGCTCCTACGAGCAGTACTTC.

V and J are TRBV2 and TRBJ2-3, with D perhaps matching TRBD2 (6 bases). In germline, CDR1 is SNHLY, CDR2 FYNNEI. This CDR3 is built from 13 residues. V was clipped by 0 bases and J by 5 bases, with 6 bases between them. The CDR3 is CASSEAGGDTQYF. DNA of the CDR3: TGTGCCAGCAGTGAAGCGGGGGGAGATACGCAGTATTTT.

This CDR3 is CASSEDRGPGNTIYF. Here the CDR3 DNA reads TGTGCCAGCAGTGAGGACAGGGGGCCTGGAAACACCATATATTTT. This rearrangement joins TRBV6-1 to TRBJ1-3, with 11 bases aligning to TRBD1. J gave up 2 bases and V 3 bases, and 0 bases lay outside the gene matches. This CDR3 spans 15 amino acids. Germline V lookup: CDR1 MNHNS, CDR2 SASEGT.

This chain joins TRBV19 and TRBJ1-1; D is perhaps TRBD1 (5 bases). Between the trimmed V and J ends, which lost 8 bases and 0 bases, there was a span of 10 bases. Germline V gene sequence: CDR1 LNHDA, CDR2 SQIVND (reference sequence). There are 13 residues in the CDR3. Written as DNA, the CDR3 is TGTGCCAGTGCAGACAGATTGAACACTGAAGCTTTCTTT. Translation gives CASADRLNTEAFF. The complete variable domain, with remaining parts taken from reference TRBV19 and TRBJ1-1, reads DGGITQSPKYLFRKEGQNVTLSCEQNLNHDAMYWYRQDPGQGLRLIYYSQIVNDFQKGDIAEGYSVSREKKESFPLTVTSAQKNPTAFYLCASADRLNTEAFFGQGTRLTVV.

The V call is TRBV19, the J call TRBJ2-2; D gene ambiguous. Between the trimmed V and J ends, which lost 5 bases and 0 bases, there was a span of 10 bases. The CDR3 has 15 amino acids. Germline-derived CDR1 and CDR2 are LNHDA and SQIVND (reference sequence). CDR3 coding DNA: TGTGCCAGTAGTTTTGGCTCAACGAACACCGGGGAGCTGTTTTTT. As protein: CASSFGSTNTGELFF.

This chain links TRBV30 with TRBJ2-4; possibly TRBD1 or TRBD2 for D (5 bases each). V shed 6 bases and J shed 7 bases, with 10 bases lying between them. Germline V gene sequence: CDR1 GTSNPN, CDR2 SVGIG (reference sequence). This CDR3 region has 11 residues. CDR3 residues: CACGTDNIQYF. CDR3 DNA: TGTGCCTGTGGGACGGACAACATTCAGTACTTC.

The V gene is TRBV2, the J gene TRBJ1-3; D not resolved. Trimming pared 6 bases from V and 2 bases from J, leaving 11 bases between. The CDR3 covers 14 residues. CDR1 SNHLY and CDR2 FYNNEI come from the germline V gene. CDR3 sequence: CASSLRGAGNTIYF. Here the CDR3 DNA reads TGTGCCAGCAGCTTACGCGGGGCTGGAAACACCATATATTTT.

J is TRBJ2-2 and V is TRBV5-1; D unresolved. Trimming shortened V by 2 bases and J by 1 base, and 6 bases separated the two germline ends. This CDR3 has 14 residues. Germline CDR1 SGHRS, CDR2 YFSETQ. CDR3 in DNA: TGCGCCAGCAGCTTACAGTTGAACACCGGGGAGCTGTTTTTT. This encodes CASSLQLNTGELFF.